This T cell receptor (beta chain) was obtained from a study of blood T cell repertoires in COVID-19. On this clone: Distinct nucleotide sequences in the sample also encode this CDR3.

In the original workflow: Amplification of reference gene primers provided the estimated nucleated cell counts. Clones were sequenced by immunoSEQ multiplex PCR, and TCRdb holds only the in-frame ones, with some missing. The DNA was the basis for D and trimming; V, J and clone size are from that table. The sample includes fewer than 450,000 clones, around 91% of them seen just once. This CDR3 spans 11 amino acids. The germline V gene has CDR1 SQVTM and CDR2 ANQGSEA. V gave up 3 bases and J gave up 5 bases, with 7 bases separating them. This chain joins TRBV29-1 and TRBJ1-2; D not resolved. What was sequenced was PBMCs or T cells enriched from blood (not recorded which). This sequence originates from a man between 18 and 29 years old who had recovered from COVID-19. The CDR3 nucleotides read TGCAGCGTTGACAGAGGTTATGGCTACACCTTC. Translated, it gives CSVDRGYGYTF.